A single sample is the source of the 5 T cell receptor beta chains below, sequenced in a study of blood T cell repertoires in COVID-19. Using immunoSEQ multiplex PCR, the repertoire was profiled, and TCRdb retains in-frame clones only, with some absent. The table has tens of thousands of clones, about 88% seen once. Sequences were obtained from peripheral blood. All receptors derive from a man between 40 and 49 years old with active COVID-19.

This chain connects TRBV24-1 to TRBJ2-1; possible D gene TRBD2, 6 bases. Germline V gives CDR1 KGHDR, CDR2 SFDVKD. CDR3 size: 13 residues. V was cut by 7 bases and J by 4 bases, with 10 bases left in between. Here the CDR3 DNA reads TGTGCCACCAGCGCCGGGAGATACAATGAGCAGTTCTTC. Amino acids: CATSAGRYNEQFF.

The chain combines TRBV5-8 with TRBJ2-3, with TRBD2 matching 9 bases. V was pared by 8 bases and J by 4 bases, with 14 bases of the junction left unmatched. Looked up from germline, CDR1 is SGHTS and CDR2 is YDEGEE. CDR3 size: 16 residues. CDR3 nucleotides: TGTGCCAGTAGAGCTTATATCGGCGGGAGGGCAGATACGCAGTATTTT. Its protein product is CASRAYIGGRADTQYF.

The chain has TRBV5-1 and TRBJ2-3; possible D gene TRBD1, 6 bases. Trimming took off 3 bases at V and 2 bases at J, with 13 bases between the two ends. The CDR3 consists of 15 residues. Looked up from germline, CDR1 is SGHRS and CDR2 is YFSETQ. Written as DNA, the CDR3 is TGCGCCAGCAGCTCAGGGGTTAGGAACACAGATACGCAGTATTTT. Protein: CASSSGVRNTDTQYF.

The genes are TRBV5-8 and TRBJ2-7, with 7 bases matching TRBD1. The V gene end was trimmed by 1 base and the J gene end by 0 bases; junction bases not matched to a gene: 4. The CDR3 length is 15 residues. Germline CDR1 and CDR2: SGHTS and YDEGEE. The CDR3 DNA is TGTGCCAGCAGCTTGTTGGGGGACAGCTCCTACGAGCAGTACTTC. Translating gives CASSLLGDSSYEQYF. The complete variable domain, with remaining parts taken from reference TRBV5-8 and TRBJ2-7, reads EAGVTQSPTHLIKTRGQQATLRCSPISGHTSVYWYQQALGLGLQFLLWYDEGEERNRGNFPPRFSGRQFPNYSSELNVNALELEDSALYLCASSLLGDSSYEQYFGPGTRLTVT.

The J gene is TRBJ1-5, the V gene TRBV19, with D perhaps TRBD1 (5 bases). Germline V gives CDR1 LNHDA, CDR2 SQIVND (reference sequence). The ends were cut back, 7 bases at V and 4 bases at J, with 8 bases in the middle. CDR3 length: 12 residues. CDR3 protein: CASIGGNQPQHF. CDR3 in DNA: TGTGCCAGTATCGGGGGGAATCAGCCCCAGCATTTT. Full variable domain (rest looked up from reference TRBV19 and TRBJ1-5): DGGITQSPKYLFRKEGQNVTLSCEQNLNHDAMYWYRQDPGQGLRLIYYSQIVNDFQKGDIAEGYSVSREKKESFPLTVTSAQKNPTAFYLCASIGGNQPQHFGDGTRLSIL.